A single T cell receptor beta chain is shown here with its context. This clonotype was observed a few times. The clone's antigen remains unknown. Base qualities are not at hand, and no much larger clone is one base apart. The library was prepared using RT-PCR. The sample was run on an Illumina HiSeq 2500. The public sequencing data were trimmed at Q25 with fastp and processed into clonotypes with MiXCR by TCRdb, which kept only in-frame beta chains. Merged by CDR3 protein, the rows form single entries marked with the most common genes and DNA. The sample records 400,000 to 650,000 distinct CDR3 sequences, under 8.5% of which are singletons. Around 13% of the sample is in the top ten clones. The trim is 5 bases for V and 9 bases for J, with a gap of 13 bases between the germline ends. Including the terminal cysteine and phenylalanine, the CDR3 comprises 12 residues. The retained sequence is limited to the CDR3, 36 bases, with the frame set at the first base. Based on the germline V gene (reference sequence), the CDR1 and CDR2 sequences are MNHNY and SVGAGI.

The entry originates in a study of response to subunit inactivated influenza vaccine (dated by TCRdb to 2017 to 2018). Background for the entire study: Deep quantitative profiling of the T cell receptor repertoire was used in the study to follow responses to a trivalent subunit inactivated influenza vaccine.

The full study reports these points: The authors proposed that each seasonal influenza vaccination may bring in only a limited number of new T cells.

The sequencing used PBMCs from blood, collected less than 25 months after vaccination. The TCR sequence derives from a man in his fifties or sixties who received an inactivated influenza vaccine. Donor details come from another sample of the same person, matched by shared clones. The chain uses TRBV6-6 and TRBJ1-1; the D gene is perhaps TRBD1, from 6 matching bases. In nucleotides, the sequence is TGTGCCAGCAGTAGTACAGGGCTTCAAGCTTTCTTT. It specifies CASSSTGLQAFF.